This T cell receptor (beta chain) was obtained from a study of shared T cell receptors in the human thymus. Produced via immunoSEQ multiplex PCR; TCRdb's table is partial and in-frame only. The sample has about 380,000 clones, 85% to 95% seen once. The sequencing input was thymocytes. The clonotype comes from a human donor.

For the CDR3, the DNA is TGTGCCAGCAGTTTAACCGTTTACCGGGACACAAACACTGAAGCTTTCTTT. Protein sequence: CASSLTVYRDTNTEAFF. J is TRBJ1-1 and V is TRBV27, with D possibly matching TRBD1 (6 bases). This CDR3 is 17 amino acids long. Deletions cut 2 bases from V and 2 bases from J, with 18 bases between. The germline gives CDR1 MNHEY, CDR2 SMNVEV (reference sequence).